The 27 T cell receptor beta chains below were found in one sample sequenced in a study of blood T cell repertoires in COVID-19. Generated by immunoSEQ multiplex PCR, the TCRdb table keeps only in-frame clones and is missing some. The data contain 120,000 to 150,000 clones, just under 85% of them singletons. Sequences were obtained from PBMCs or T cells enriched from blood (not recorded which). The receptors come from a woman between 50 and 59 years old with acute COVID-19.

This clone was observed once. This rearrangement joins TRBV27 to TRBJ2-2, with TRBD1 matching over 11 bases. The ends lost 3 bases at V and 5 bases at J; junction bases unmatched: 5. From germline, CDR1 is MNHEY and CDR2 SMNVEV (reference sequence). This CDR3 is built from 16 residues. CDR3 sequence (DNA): TGTGCCAGCAGTTTGACGGGACAGGGGGAGACCGGGGAGCTGTTTTTT. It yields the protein CASSLTGQGETGELFF.

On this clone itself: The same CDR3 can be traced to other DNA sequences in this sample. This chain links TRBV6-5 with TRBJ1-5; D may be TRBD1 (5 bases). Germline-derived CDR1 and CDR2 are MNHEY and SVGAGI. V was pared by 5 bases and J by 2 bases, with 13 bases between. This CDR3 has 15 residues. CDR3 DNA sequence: TGTGCCAGCAGTCCCCGCAGGGAAGGCAATCAGCCCCAGCATTTT. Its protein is CASSPRREGNQPQHF.

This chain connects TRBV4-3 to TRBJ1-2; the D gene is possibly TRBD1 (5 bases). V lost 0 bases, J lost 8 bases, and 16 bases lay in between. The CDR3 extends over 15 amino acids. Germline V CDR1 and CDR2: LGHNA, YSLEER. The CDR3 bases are TGCGCCAGCAGCCAAGACCCCGGGGGAGCTGGCGGCTACACCTTC. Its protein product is CASSQDPGGAGGYTF.

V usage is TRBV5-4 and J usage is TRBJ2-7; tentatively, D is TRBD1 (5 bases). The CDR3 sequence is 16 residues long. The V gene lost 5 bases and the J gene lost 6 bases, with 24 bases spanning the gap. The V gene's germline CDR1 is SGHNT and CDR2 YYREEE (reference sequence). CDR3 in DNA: TGTGCCAGCAGTCAGGGTGGACGGCAAACCTCCGGCGAGCAGTACTTC. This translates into CASSQGGRQTSGEQYF.

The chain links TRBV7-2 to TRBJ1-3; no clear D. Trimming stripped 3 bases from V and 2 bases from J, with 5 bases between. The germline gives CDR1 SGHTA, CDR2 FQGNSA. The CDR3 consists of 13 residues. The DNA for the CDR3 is TGTGCCAGCAGCTTGTCAACTGGAAACACCATATATTTT. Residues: CASSLSTGNTIYF. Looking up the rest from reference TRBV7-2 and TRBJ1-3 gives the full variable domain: GAGVSQSPSNKVTEKGKDVELRCDPISGHTALYWYRQSLGQGLEFLIYFQGNSAPDKSGLPSDRFSAERTGGSVSTLTIQRTQQEDSAVYLCASSLSTGNTIYFGEGSWLTVV.

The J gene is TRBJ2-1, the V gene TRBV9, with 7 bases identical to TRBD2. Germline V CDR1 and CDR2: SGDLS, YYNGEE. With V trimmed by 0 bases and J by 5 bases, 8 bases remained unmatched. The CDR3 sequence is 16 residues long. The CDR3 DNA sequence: TGTGCCAGCAGCGTAGTTCCCCGGGGGGATCACAATGAGCAGTTCTTC. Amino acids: CASSVVPRGDHNEQFF.

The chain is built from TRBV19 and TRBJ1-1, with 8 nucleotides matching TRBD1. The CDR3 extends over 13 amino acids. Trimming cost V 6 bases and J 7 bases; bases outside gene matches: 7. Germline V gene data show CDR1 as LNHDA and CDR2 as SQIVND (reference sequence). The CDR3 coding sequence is TGTGCCAGTAGACTTACAGGGGGGCTTGAAGCTTTCTTT. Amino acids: CASRLTGGLEAFF.

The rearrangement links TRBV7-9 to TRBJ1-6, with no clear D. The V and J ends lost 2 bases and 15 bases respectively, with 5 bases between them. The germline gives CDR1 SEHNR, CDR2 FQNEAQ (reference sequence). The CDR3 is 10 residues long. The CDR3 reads CASSLTDLHF. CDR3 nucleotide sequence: TGTGCCAGCAGCTTAACAGACCTCCACTTT.

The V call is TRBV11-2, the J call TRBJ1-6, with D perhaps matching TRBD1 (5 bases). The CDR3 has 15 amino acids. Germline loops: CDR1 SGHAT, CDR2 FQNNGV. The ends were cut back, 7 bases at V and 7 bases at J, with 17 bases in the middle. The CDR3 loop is CASNYYSSGNSPLHF. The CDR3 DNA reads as TGTGCCAGCAACTATTATTCTTCAGGGAATTCACCCCTCCACTTT.

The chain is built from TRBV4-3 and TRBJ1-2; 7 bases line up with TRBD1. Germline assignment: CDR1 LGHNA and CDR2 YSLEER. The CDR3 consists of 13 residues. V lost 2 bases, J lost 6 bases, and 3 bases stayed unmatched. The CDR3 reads CASSQNTGDGYTF. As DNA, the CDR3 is TGCGCCAGCAGCCAAAATACAGGGGATGGCTACACCTTC.

CDR3 bases: TGTGCCAGCAGCCAAGATTTAGCGGGACTAGCGGCGTGGGCAGGGGAGCTGTTTTTT. It specifies CASSQDLAGLAAWAGELFF. The J gene is TRBJ2-2, the V gene TRBV4-2, with TRBD2 matching 11 bases. The CDR3 has 19 residues. V trimming: 0 bases; J trimming: 8 bases; junction bases outside the gene matches: 14. Germline V gives CDR1 LGHNA, CDR2 YNFKEQ.

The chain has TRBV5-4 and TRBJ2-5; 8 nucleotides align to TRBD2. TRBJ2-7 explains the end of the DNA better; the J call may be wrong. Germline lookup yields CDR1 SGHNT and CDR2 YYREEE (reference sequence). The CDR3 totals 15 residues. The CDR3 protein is CASSPQASGFYEQYF. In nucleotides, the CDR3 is TGTGCCAGCAGCCCCCAAGCTAGCGGGTTCTACGAGCAGTACTTC.

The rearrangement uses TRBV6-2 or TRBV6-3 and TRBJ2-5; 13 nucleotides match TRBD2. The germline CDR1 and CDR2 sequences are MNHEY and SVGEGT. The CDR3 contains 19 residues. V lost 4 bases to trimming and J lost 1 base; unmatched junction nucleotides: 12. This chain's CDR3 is CASSSGGLAGVWAQETQYF. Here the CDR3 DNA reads TGTGCCAGCAGTTCCGGAGGACTAGCGGGAGTTTGGGCCCAAGAGACCCAGTACTTC.

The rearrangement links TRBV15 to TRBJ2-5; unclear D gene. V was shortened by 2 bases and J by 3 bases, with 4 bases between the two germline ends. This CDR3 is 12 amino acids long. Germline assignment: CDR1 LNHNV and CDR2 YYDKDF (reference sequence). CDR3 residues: CATSRPKETQYF. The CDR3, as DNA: TGTGCCACCAGCAGACCAAAAGAGACCCAGTACTTC.

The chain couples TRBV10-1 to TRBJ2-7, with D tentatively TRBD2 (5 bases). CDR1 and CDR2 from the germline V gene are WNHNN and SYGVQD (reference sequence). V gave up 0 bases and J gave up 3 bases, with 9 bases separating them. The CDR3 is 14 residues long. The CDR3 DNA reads TGCGCCAGCAGTGAGTCGCCCGGGGTCTACGAGCAGTACTTC. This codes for CASSESPGVYEQYF.

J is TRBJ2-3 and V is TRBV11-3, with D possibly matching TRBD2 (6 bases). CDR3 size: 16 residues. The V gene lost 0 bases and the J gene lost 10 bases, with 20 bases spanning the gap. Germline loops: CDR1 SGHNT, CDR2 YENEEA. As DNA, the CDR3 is TGTGCCAGCAGCTTAGATTTTGGAGGGCTTGGTTCTCCGCAGTATTTT. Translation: CASSLDFGGLGSPQYF.

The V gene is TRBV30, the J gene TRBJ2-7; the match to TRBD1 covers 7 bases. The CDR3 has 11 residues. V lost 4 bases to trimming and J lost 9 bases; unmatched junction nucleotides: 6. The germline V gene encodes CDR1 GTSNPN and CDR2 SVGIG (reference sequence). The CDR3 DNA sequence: TGTGCCTGGAACAGGGGCAGGGCGCAGTACTTC. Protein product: CAWNRGRAQYF.

The CDR3 region has the DNA TGTGCCTGGAGTGTACGGCAGGTTAACTATGGCTACACCTTC. This translates into CAWSVRQVNYGYTF. This chain links TRBV30 with TRBJ1-2; D is uncertain. Germline V gene data show CDR1 as GTSNPN and CDR2 as SVGIG (reference sequence). Trimming removed 0 bases at V and 1 base at J, with 9 bases between. This CDR3 region has 14 residues.

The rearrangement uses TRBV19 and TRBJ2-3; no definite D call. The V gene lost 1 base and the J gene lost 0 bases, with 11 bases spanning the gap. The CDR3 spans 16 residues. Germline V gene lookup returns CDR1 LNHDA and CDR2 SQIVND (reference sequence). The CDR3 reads CASSIGQIISTDTQYF. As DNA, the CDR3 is TGTGCCAGTAGTATAGGACAAATCATTAGCACAGATACGCAGTATTTT.

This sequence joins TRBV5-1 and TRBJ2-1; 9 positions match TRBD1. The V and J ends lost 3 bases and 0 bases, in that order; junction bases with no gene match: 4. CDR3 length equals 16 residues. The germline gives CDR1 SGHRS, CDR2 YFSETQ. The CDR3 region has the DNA TGCGCCAGCAGCTCGGACAGGGGCACCTCCTACAATGAGCAGTTCTTC. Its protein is CASSSDRGTSYNEQFF.

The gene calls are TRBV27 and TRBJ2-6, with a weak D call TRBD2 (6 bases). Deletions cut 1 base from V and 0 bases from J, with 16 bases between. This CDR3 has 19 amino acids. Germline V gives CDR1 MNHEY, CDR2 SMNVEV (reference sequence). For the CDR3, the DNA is TGTGCCAGCAGTTTATTGGCCAGCGGACTACTCTCTGGGGCCAACGTCCTGACTTTC. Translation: CASSLLASGLLSGANVLTF.

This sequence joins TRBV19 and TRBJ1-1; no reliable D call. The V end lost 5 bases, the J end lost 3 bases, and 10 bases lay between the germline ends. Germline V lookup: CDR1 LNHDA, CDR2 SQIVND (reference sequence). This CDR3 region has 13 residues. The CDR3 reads CASSPLSDTEAFF. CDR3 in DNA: TGTGCCAGTAGTCCCCTTTCGGACACTGAAGCTTTCTTT.

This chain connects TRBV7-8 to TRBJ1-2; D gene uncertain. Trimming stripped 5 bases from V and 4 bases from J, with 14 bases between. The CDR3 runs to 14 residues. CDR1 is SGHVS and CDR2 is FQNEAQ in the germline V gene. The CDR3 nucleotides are TGTGCCAGCAGCGGAAGACACCTAACCTATGGCTACACCTTC. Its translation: CASSGRHLTYGYTF.

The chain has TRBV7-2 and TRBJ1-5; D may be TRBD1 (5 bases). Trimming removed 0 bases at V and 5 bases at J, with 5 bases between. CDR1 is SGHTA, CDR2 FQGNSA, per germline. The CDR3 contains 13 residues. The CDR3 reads CASSLATDQPQHF. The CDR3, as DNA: TGTGCCAGCAGCTTAGCGACAGATCAGCCCCAGCATTTT.

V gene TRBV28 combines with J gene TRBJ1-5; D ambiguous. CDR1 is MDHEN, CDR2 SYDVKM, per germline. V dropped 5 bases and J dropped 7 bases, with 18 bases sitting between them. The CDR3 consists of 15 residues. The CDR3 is CASSHGNRVGQPQHF. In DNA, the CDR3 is TGTGCCAGCAGTCACGGGAACAGAGTGGGCCAGCCCCAGCATTTT.

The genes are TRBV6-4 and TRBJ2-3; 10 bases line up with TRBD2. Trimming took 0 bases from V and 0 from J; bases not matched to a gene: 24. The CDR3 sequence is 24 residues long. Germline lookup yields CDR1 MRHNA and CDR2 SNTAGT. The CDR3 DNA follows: TGTGCCAGCAGTGACTCTGTGACAACCAGTCTAGCGGGAGCCCAACTGCAGAGCACAGATACGCAGTATTTT. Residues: CASSDSVTTSLAGAQLQSTDTQYF.

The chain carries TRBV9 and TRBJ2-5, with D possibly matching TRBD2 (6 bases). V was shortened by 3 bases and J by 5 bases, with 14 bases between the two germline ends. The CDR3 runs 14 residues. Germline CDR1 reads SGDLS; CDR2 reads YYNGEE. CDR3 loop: CASSEGPGRETQYF. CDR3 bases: TGTGCCAGCAGCGAGGGTCCAGGGAGGGAGACCCAGTACTTC.